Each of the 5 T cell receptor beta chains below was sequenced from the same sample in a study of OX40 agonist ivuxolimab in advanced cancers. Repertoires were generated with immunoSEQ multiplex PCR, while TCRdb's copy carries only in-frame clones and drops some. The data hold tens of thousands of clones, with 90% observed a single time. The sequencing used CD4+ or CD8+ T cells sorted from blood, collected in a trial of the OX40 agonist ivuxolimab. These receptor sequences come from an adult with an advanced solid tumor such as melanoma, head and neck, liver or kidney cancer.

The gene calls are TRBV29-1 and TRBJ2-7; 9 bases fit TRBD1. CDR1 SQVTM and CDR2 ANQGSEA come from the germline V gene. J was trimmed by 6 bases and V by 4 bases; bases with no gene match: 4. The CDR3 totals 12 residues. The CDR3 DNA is TGCAGCGTTGCGGACAGGGGTCGCGAGCAGTACTTC. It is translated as CSVADRGREQYF.

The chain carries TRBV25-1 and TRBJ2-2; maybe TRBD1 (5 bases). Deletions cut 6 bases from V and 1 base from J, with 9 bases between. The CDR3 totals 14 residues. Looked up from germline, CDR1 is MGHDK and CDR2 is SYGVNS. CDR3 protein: CASRITGNTGELFF. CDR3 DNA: TGTGCCAGCAGGATAACAGGGAACACCGGGGAGCTGTTTTTT.

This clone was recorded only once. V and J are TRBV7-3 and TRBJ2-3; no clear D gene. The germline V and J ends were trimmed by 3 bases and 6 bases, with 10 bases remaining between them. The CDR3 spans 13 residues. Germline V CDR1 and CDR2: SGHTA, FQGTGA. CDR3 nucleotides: TGTGCCAGCAGCTTCCGAAGTGCTGATACGCAGTATTTT. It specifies CASSFRSADTQYF.

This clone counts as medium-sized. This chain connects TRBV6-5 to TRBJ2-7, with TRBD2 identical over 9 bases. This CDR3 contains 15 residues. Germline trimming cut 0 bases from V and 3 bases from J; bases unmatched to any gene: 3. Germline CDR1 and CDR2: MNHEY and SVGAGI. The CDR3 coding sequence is TGTGCCAGCAGTTACTCGACTAGCGGATACTACGAGCAGTACTTC. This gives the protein CASSYSTSGYYEQYF.

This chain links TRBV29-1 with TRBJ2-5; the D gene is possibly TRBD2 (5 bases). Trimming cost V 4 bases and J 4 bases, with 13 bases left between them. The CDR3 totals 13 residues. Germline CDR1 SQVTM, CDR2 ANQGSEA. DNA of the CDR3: TGCAGCGTTGGCGACCGCGGGCGAGAGACCCAGTACTTC. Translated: CSVGDRGRETQYF.